This is a list of T cell receptor beta chains from one sample in a study of long-term antiretroviral therapy in people with HIV. Here immunoSEQ multiplex PCR was the method, and the copy in TCRdb shows in-frame clones only, minus some. The sample shows tens of thousands of clones, 86% of them seen only once. The sequences come from unsorted PBMCs, collected 0.8 years after starting antiretroviral therapy. The receptors were gathered from a woman aged 25 to 45 with HIV. The CDR3 runs from the conserved cysteine through the conserved F or W. The D gene is left open where the match is weak. Not all rows give a size; the values are once, few, many and, for expanded clones, a class.

V: TRBV4-1; J: TRBJ2-5; D: -; size: -; DNA: TGCGCCAGCAGCGCAGGACTTAGCCAAGAGACCCAGTACTTC; CDR3: CASSAGLSQETQYF
V: TRBV18; J: TRBJ2-2; D: -; size: few; DNA: TGTGCCAGCTCACCGACGACGGGACGCTCTACCGGGGAGCTGTTTTTT; CDR3: CASSPTTGRSTGELFF
V: TRBV6-5; J: TRBJ1-1; D: -; size: -; DNA: TGTGCCGTCGGACGGCTGAACACTGAAGCTTTCTTT; CDR3: CAVGRLNTEAFF
V: TRBV5-1; J: TRBJ2-3; D: TRBD2; size: once; DNA: TGCGCCAGCAGCTTGGTAACTAGCGGGGTCACAGATACGCAGTATTTT; CDR3: CASSLVTSGVTDTQYF
V: TRBV5-1; J: TRBJ2-3; D: -; size: -; DNA: TGCGCCAGCAGCTTGGACTGGTATACGCAGTATTTT; CDR3: CASSLDWYTQYF
V: TRBV18; J: TRBJ1-1; D: -; size: -; DNA: TGTGCCAGCTCCCGAAACAGGGACGAGGCTTTCTTT; CDR3: CASSRNRDEAFF
V: TRBV5-6; J: TRBJ1-3; D: -; size: -; DNA: TGTGCCAGCAGCTTGGGAGGGAATTCTGGAAACACCATATATTTT; CDR3: CASSLGGNSGNTIYF
V: TRBV2; J: TRBJ2-2; D: TRBD2; size: -; DNA: TGTGCCAGCAGTGTTGGAAAGGCGGGGGGGCAATCCGGGGAGCTGTTTTTT; CDR3: CASSVGKAGGQSGELFF
V: TRBV18; J: TRBJ2-1; D: TRBD2; size: -; DNA: TGTGCCAGCTCACCACCGGGACTAGCGGGCGGCGAGCAGTTCTTC; CDR3: CASSPPGLAGGEQFF
V: TRBV25-1; J: TRBJ2-7; D: -; size: -; DNA: TGTGCAAGCGATCCCCCGGGGGGCGTCGACGAGCAGTACTTC; CDR3: CASDPPGGVDEQYF
V: TRBV9; J: TRBJ1-2; D: TRBD1; size: -; DNA: TGTGCCAGCAGCGCCGGGGGACAGGGGGCAAGAGGCTACACCTTC; CDR3: CASSAGGQGARGYTF
V: TRBV2; J: TRBJ2-6; D: -; size: -; DNA: TGTGCCAGCAGTGAAGTTACAAGGATTTCTGGGGCCAACGTCCTGACTTTC; CDR3: CASSEVTRISGANVLTF
V: TRBV19; J: TRBJ1-2; D: TRBD1; size: once; DNA: TGTGCCAGTAGTACCAATTCAGGGGGCCCGAACTATGGCTACACCTTC; CDR3: CASSTNSGGPNYGYTF
V: TRBV28; J: TRBJ1-6; D: -; size: -; DNA: TGTGCCAGCAGGGAGTACCCGGGAATTTCACCCCTCCACTTT; CDR3: CASREYPGISPLHF
V: TRBV6-1; J: TRBJ1-2; D: -; size: few; DNA: TGTGCCAGCAGTGCAGGGTATGGCTACACCTTC; CDR3: CASSAGYGYTF